The source of this T cell receptor beta chain is a study of T cells after posttransplantation cyclophosphamide. Regarding the study as a whole: Skin or GI-infiltrating T cells shared few TRB sequences with blood. Later post-transplant blood repertoires were often dominated by donor CD8+ memory clones. Recipient CMV seropositivity and CMV reactivation strongly tracked TRB clonality.

Control samples came 1 year after myeloablative marrow transplants with methotrexate plus calcineurin inhibitor. The CDR3 runs to 16 residues. Germline V CDR1 and CDR2: ENHRY, SYGVKD. Trimming cost V 0 bases and J 7 bases; bases outside gene matches: 5. This clone appeared once. What it recognizes is unknown. The table came from immunoSEQ multiplex PCR; TCRdb's copy has only in-frame clones and leaves some out. The sample yields tens of thousands of clones, more than 70% seen once. The sequencing used PBMCs, collected after an allogeneic stem cell transplant with a calcineurin inhibitor and methotrexate. The chain combines TRBV10-3 with TRBJ2-1; 11 positions agree with TRBD2. This TCR was recovered from a female patient aged 50-65 years who received an allogeneic stem cell transplant from an unrelated donor, was CMV-positive, and had chronic GVHD only. Some T cells here may be from the graft donor. Written as DNA, the CDR3 is TGTGCCATCAGTGAGTCTACTAGCGGGAGCCTGAATGAGCAGTTCTTC. It codes for CAISESTSGSLNEQFF.